Listed here is a single TCR beta chain. Its antigen is not identified. This record belongs to a study of long-term antiretroviral therapy in people with HIV. Findings and limits, study-wide: In samples taken after ART, diversity increased but remained below transplant donor control levels. Controls showed broader CDR3 length ranges than did the HIV repertoires. Dominance of pre-ART expanded clones persisted, fluctuating and often declining after ART.

A v3.0 immunoSEQ assay was performed at survey level. Profiling relied on immunoSEQ multiplex PCR, and the TCRdb table lists in-frame clones only, not all of them. Among about 39,000 clones, 85% to 90% were seen once, and the ten largest hold 4%. The clonotype originates from a woman aged 45-59 years with HIV. Sequencing used unsorted PBMCs, obtained 1.2 years after starting antiretroviral therapy.

The DNA of the CDR3 is TGTGCCAGCAGTCTACGGGGGGGCTACGAGCAGTACTTC. Protein sequence: CASSLRGGYEQYF. This sequence joins TRBV27 and TRBJ2-7, with 8 bases aligning to TRBD2. V was pared by 5 bases and J by 3 bases, with 3 bases of the junction left unmatched. The CDR3 loop spans 13 amino acids. Germline V lookup: CDR1 MNHEY, CDR2 SMNVEV (reference sequence).